This note documents a single T cell receptor beta chain sequence. What it binds is unknown. These data belong to a study of cytomegalovirus exposure and HLA in healthy donors. This CDR3 spans 18 amino acids. Trimming took off 6 bases at V and 3 bases at J, with 24 bases between the two ends. The germline V gene has CDR1 MDHEN and CDR2 SYDVKM. In the PCR, 60 Vbeta and 13 Jbeta primers were used. Using immunoSEQ multiplex PCR, the repertoire was profiled, and TCRdb retains in-frame clones only, with some absent. The sample shows 130,000 to 150,000 clones, roughly 68% of them seen only once. Study-wide points: The study recorded 150 to 200 TCR beta chains that were cytomegalovirus-associated.

The sample taken for sequencing was PBMCs. The clonotype originates from a man in his 60s in good health and CMV-seronegative. The gene calls are TRBV28 and TRBJ1-3, with D maybe TRBD1 (5 bases). CDR3 protein: CASSYWTRRLGRGNTIYF. The CDR3 DNA reads TGTGCCAGCAGCTATTGGACACGCCGTCTTGGGCGTGGAAACACCATATATTTT.